This T cell receptor beta chain derives from a study of blood T cell repertoires in COVID-19. Across the study: Specimens from acute and convalescent COVID-19 originated in the United States, Italy and Spain. PBMCs, B-cell-depleted T cells, or T cells provided the cDNA or gDNA that made up the material.

After removal of 5 bases from V and 1 base from J, the junction contained 5 bases not matched to a gene. CDR1 is SEHNR and CDR2 is FQNEAQ in the germline V gene (reference sequence). This CDR3 is built from 16 residues. Study processing details: Scientists estimated how many nucleated cells there were by amplifying reference gene primers. Profiled with immunoSEQ multiplex PCR; TCRdb holds only in-frame clones, not every one. Clone size and the V and J calls come from that table; the DNA yielded D and trimming. The sample has about 240,000 clones, roughly 80% seen once. The clonotype originates from a woman aged 55-70 years with active or convalescent COVID-19. The source material was peripheral blood. V is TRBV7-9 and J is TRBJ2-3, with 11 bases matching TRBD1. Here the CDR3 reads CASSHPGQGGTDTQYF. As DNA, the CDR3 is TGTGCCAGCAGCCATCCGGGACAGGGGGGCACAGATACGCAGTATTTT.